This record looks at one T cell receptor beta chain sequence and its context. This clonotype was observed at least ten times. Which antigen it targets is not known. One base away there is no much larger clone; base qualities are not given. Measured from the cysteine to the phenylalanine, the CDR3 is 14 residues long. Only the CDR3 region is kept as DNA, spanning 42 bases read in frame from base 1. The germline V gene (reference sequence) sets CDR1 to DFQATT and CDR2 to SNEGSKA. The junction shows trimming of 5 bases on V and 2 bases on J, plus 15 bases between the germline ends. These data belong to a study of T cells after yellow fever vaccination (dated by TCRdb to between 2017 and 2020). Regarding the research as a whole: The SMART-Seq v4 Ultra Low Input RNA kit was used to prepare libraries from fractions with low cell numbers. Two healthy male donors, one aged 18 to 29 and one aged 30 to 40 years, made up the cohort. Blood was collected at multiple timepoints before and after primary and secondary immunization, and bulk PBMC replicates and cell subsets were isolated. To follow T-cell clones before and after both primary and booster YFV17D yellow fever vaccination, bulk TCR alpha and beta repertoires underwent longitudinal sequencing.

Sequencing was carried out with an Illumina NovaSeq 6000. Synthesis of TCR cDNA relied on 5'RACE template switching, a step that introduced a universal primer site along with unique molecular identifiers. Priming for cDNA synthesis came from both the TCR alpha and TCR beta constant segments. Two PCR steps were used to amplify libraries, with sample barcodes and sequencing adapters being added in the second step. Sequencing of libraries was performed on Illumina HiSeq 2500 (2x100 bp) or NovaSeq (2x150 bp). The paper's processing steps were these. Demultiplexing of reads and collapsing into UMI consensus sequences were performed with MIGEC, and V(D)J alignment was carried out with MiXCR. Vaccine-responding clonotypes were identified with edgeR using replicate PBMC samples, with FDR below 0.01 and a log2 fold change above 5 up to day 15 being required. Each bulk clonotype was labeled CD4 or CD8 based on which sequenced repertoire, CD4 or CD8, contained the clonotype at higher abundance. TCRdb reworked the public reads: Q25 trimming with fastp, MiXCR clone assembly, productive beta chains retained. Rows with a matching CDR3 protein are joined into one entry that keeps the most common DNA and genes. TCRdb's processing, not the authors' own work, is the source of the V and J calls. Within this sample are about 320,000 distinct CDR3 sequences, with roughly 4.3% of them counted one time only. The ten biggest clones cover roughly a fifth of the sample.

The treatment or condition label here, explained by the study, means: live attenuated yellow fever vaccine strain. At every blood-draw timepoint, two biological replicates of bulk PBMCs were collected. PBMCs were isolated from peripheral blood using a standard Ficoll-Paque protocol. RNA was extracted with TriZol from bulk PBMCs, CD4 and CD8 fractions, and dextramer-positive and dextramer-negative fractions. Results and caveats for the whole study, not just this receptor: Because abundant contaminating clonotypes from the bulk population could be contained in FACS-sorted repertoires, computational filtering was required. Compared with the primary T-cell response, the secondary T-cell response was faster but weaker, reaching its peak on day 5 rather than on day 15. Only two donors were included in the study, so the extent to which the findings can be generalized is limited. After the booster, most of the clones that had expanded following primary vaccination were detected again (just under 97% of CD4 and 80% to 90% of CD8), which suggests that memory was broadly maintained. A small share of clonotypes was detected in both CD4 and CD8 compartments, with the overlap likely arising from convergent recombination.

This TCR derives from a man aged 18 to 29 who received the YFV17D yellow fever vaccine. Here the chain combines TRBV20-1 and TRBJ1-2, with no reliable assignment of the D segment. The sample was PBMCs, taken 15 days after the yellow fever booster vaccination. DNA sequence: TGCAGTGCTCTCCTCGCCCGCCCGAACTATGGCTACACCTTC. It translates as CSALLARPNYGYTF.